These 27 T cell receptor beta chains share one sample of origin, sequenced in a study of T cell repertoires in cytomegalovirus infection. These receptors have no identified antigens. From the reads, TCRdb called clonotypes with MiXCR, one entry per CDR3 protein. Of some 900,000 distinct CDR3 sequences listed, about 30% were seen once; the top ten hold roughly 12%. The specimen was cultured CD8+ T cells from PBMCs, collected from culture after CMV antigen stimulation. The origin of the receptors is a human donor in good health (CMV status not recorded). Some clones in this sample may be carry-over from other donors' samples.

V gene TRBV7-6 combines with J gene TRBJ2-1; 9 bases are a match to TRBD2. This CDR3 is built from 15 residues. Germline trimming cut 1 base from V and 8 bases from J; bases unmatched to any gene: 6. The germline gives CDR1 SGHVS, CDR2 FNYEAQ. CDR3 coding DNA: TGTGCCAGCAGCTTAGAGGGCGGGGGGGTCGATGAGCAGTTCTTC. Translating gives CASSLEGGGVDEQFF.

This clonotype was counted ten times or more. V gene TRBV7-9 combines with J gene TRBJ2-2, with TRBD2 matching over 7 bases. CDR1 is SEHNR, CDR2 FQNEAQ, per germline (reference sequence). The CDR3 spans 17 residues. Trimming removed 3 bases from V and 6 bases from J; junction bases left unmatched: 13. CDR3 protein: CASSLSGDSGDAGELFF. The CDR3 region has the DNA TGTGCCAGCAGCTTGAGCGGGGATTCGGGAGACGCCGGGGAGCTGTTTTTT.

There are a few counts of this clonotype. This chain links TRBV7-9 with TRBJ1-2, with D perhaps TRBD1 (5 bases). Germline loops: CDR1 SEHNR, CDR2 FQNEAQ (reference sequence). V shed 2 bases and J shed 0 bases, with 13 bases lying between them. The CDR3 spans 16 residues. The DNA for the CDR3 is TGTGCCAGCAGCTTAATTGGGGGTGAAGCTAACTATGGCTACACCTTC. Its protein product is CASSLIGGEANYGYTF.

Regarding this clonotype: A read error is possible here, since a much larger clone lies one base away. J is TRBJ1-4 and V is TRBV7-4; D remains unclear. The V end was cut by 5 bases, the J end by 5 bases, with 21 bases between. This CDR3 spans 17 amino acids. Germline-derived CDR1 and CDR2 are SGHVT and SQSDAQ. The DNA for the CDR3 is TGTGCCAGCAGCCTCGAGATCGTGGACCACCTAAATGAAAAACTGTTTTTT. Translated, it gives CASSLEIVDHLNEKLFF.

This clonotype was seen a few times. This rearrangement joins TRBV5-1 to TRBJ2-1; 9 bases agree with TRBD1. Germline values: CDR1 SGHRS, CDR2 YFSETQ. This CDR3 contains 14 residues. Losses at the gene ends were 6 bases for V and 5 bases for J; bases not matched to a gene: 6. As DNA, the CDR3 is TGCGCCAGCACAATCGGGACAGGGAACAATGAGCAGTTCTTC. Protein product: CASTIGTGNNEQFF.

This clonotype was detected a few times. This CDR3 reads CASSYYPQDTYGYTF. In DNA, the CDR3 is TGTGCCAGCAGTTACTACCCCCAGGATACCTATGGCTACACCTTC. The V gene is TRBV6-5, the J gene TRBJ1-2; D gene uncertain. The germline V gene has CDR1 MNHEY and CDR2 SVGAGI. V dropped 1 base and J dropped 4 bases, with 13 bases sitting between them. The CDR3 runs to 15 residues.

The V and J genes are TRBV5-4 and TRBJ2-1; either TRBD1 or TRBD2 may supply D (5 bases each). The CDR3 length is 14 residues. Germline CDR1 SGHNT, CDR2 YYREEE (reference sequence). V was trimmed by 1 base and J by 8 bases, leaving 13 bases between them. The CDR3 DNA sequence: TGTGCCAGCAGCTTGAGGGACCTGGGCGATGAGCAGTTCTTC. This encodes CASSLRDLGDEQFF. Variable domain in full (rest from reference TRBV5-4 and TRBJ2-1): ETGVTQSPTHLIKTRGQQVTLRCSSQSGHNTVSWYQQALGQGPQFIFQYYREEENGRGNFPPRFSGLQFPNYSSELNVNALELDDSALYLCASSLRDLGDEQFFGPGTRLTVL.

The rearrangement links TRBV4-1 to TRBJ2-3; D gene ambiguous. CDR1 and CDR2 from the germline V gene are MGHRA and YSYEKL. V was cut by 3 bases and J by 0 bases, with 16 bases left in between. This CDR3 is built from 17 residues. CDR3 in amino acids: CASSHRTEKRSTDTQYF. The DNA of the CDR3 is TGCGCCAGCAGCCACCGGACGGAGAAGCGTAGCACAGATACGCAGTATTTT.

This clonotype was recorded a few times. The rearrangement uses TRBV7-2 and TRBJ1-5; 8 nucleotides agree with TRBD1. CDR1 is SGHTA and CDR2 is FQGNSA in the germline V gene. The CDR3 is 14 residues long. V was pared by 4 bases and J by 5 bases, with 4 bases of the junction left unmatched. The CDR3 region is CASSSRGRDQPQHF. The CDR3 bases are TGTGCCAGCAGCTCCAGGGGGCGAGATCAGCCCCAGCATTTT.

The chain combines TRBV27 with TRBJ1-5; the D is unclear. The CDR3 runs 14 residues. The germline V and J ends were trimmed by 6 bases and 7 bases, with 16 bases remaining between them. Germline loops: CDR1 MNHEY, CDR2 SMNVEV (reference sequence). CDR3 region: CASRPGSLGQPQHF. CDR3 coding DNA: TGTGCCAGCAGACCCGGGAGTTTAGGGCAGCCCCAGCATTTT.

The V gene is TRBV25-1, the J gene TRBJ2-3; 8 positions match TRBD2. The trim removed 1 base at V and 2 bases at J, leaving 5 bases unmatched. The CDR3 totals 16 residues. CDR1 and CDR2 (germline): MGHDK, SYGVNS. CDR3 nucleotide sequence: TGTGCCAGCAGTGAATTGGCGGGGGGCCCCACAGATACGCAGTATTTT. Translating gives CASSELAGGPTDTQYF.

The V and J genes are TRBV6-5 and TRBJ1-2; D gene uncertain. V lost 0 bases and J 7 bases, leaving 9 bases between the germline ends. The CDR3 covers 13 residues. Germline assignment: CDR1 MNHEY and CDR2 SVGAGI. The CDR3 region is CASSYSKSSGYTF. CDR3 DNA: TGTGCCAGCAGTTACTCGAAATCCAGTGGCTACACCTTC.

This clonotype was recorded only once. The CDR3 DNA follows: TGCGCCAGCAGCCAAGGGCGGGGGCCCCTTACAGATACGCAGTATTTT. Its protein is CASSQGRGPLTDTQYF. The chain carries TRBV4-1 and TRBJ2-3, with D maybe TRBD2 (7 bases). This CDR3 region has 16 residues. Trimming removed 1 base at V and 3 bases at J, with 14 bases between. Germline-derived CDR1 and CDR2 are MGHRA and YSYEKL.

This clonotype was counted a few times. The chain recombines TRBV20-1 with TRBJ1-2; D is possibly TRBD1 (5 bases). This CDR3 is 14 amino acids long. The germline V and J ends were trimmed by 3 bases and 1 base, with 12 bases remaining between them. Germline assignment: CDR1 DFQATT and CDR2 SNEGSKA (reference sequence). Written as DNA, the CDR3 is TGCAGTGCTAGGGGGGACGGGATTAACTATGGCTACACCTTC. This sequence encodes CSARGDGINYGYTF.

This clonotype was counted a few times. The DNA for the CDR3 is TGTGCCAGCAGCTTCGCCTGGGGCTCTGGGGCCAACGTCCTGACTTTC. It specifies CASSFAWGSGANVLTF. This chain links TRBV7-9 with TRBJ2-6; D gene ambiguous. Between the trimmed V and J ends, which lost 3 bases and 0 bases, there was a span of 9 bases. This CDR3 contains 16 residues. Germline assignment: CDR1 SEHNR and CDR2 FQNEAQ (reference sequence).

On this clonotype: A much larger clone sits a single nucleotide away, making a read error possible. The chain combines TRBV7-8 with TRBJ2-1, with D unresolved. Trimming removed 5 bases from V and 12 bases from J, with 23 bases in between. CDR1 SGHVS and CDR2 FQNEAQ come from the germline V gene. The CDR3 sequence is 15 residues long. The chain's CDR3 is CASSLPSTRPQWQFF. The CDR3 DNA reads as TGTGCCAGCAGCCTCCCCTCGACCCGACCTCAATGGCAGTTCTTC.

This clonotype has at least ten counts. One junction end disagrees with the germline gene, perhaps due to a read error. The chain joins TRBV12-3 or TRBV12-4 to TRBJ1-1, with TRBD1 as a possible D gene (6 bases). This CDR3 has 14 amino acids. CDR3 protein: CASSLGQGLTEAFF. The CDR3 bases are TGTGCCAGCAGCTTAGGCCAGGGGTTGACTGAAGCTTTCTTT.

This clonotype was counted a few times. V and J are TRBV12-3 or TRBV12-4 and TRBJ2-1; a possible D gene is TRBD1 (6 bases). The CDR3 sequence is 14 residues long. The V and J ends lost 7 bases and 5 bases respectively, with 15 bases between them. The CDR3 bases are TGTGCCAGCACCGCAGGGGTAGTCGACAATGAGCAGTTCTTC. Translating gives CASTAGVVDNEQFF.

The chain is built from TRBV7-6 and TRBJ2-3; D gene ambiguous. The J call may be mistaken, given a closer DNA end match to TRBJ1-5. CDR3 size: 16 residues. Germline values: CDR1 SGHVS, CDR2 FNYEAQ. The DNA of the CDR3 is TGTGCCAGCAGCCCGACTAGCGGGGATTTTGGAGATACGCAGCATTTT. Translation gives CASSPTSGDFGDTQHF.

The chain employs TRBV24-1 and TRBJ2-1; 10 bases match TRBD2. Germline values: CDR1 KGHDR, CDR2 SFDVKD. The trim removed 1 base at V and 5 bases at J, leaving 7 bases unmatched. There are 17 residues in the CDR3. CDR3 bases: TGTGCCACCAGTGATTTCCCTAGCGGGGGTAGCCACAATGAGCAGTTCTTC. It codes for CATSDFPSGGSHNEQFF.

There are a few counts of this clonotype. The chain carries TRBV13 and TRBJ1-2; TRBD1 matches at 10 bases. CDR1 is PRHDT and CDR2 is FYEKMQ in the germline V gene (reference sequence). This CDR3 spans 18 amino acids. The trim removed 1 base at V and 5 bases at J, leaving 13 bases unmatched. CDR3 loop: CASSLAGDRGRIGYGYTF. The CDR3 DNA reads TGTGCCAGCAGCTTAGCTGGTGACAGGGGGCGCATAGGGTATGGCTACACCTTC.

This clonotype has at least ten counts. The rearrangement joins TRBV7-2 to TRBJ2-5, with D perhaps TRBD1 (5 bases). The CDR3 has 14 amino acids. Per the germline V gene, CDR1 is SGHTA and CDR2 is FQGNSA. With 6 bases removed from V and 1 base from J, the gap between germline ends came to 12 bases. In DNA, the CDR3 is TGTGCCAGCAGGGCTACAGGAACCCAAGAGACCCAGTACTTC. This codes for CASRATGTQETQYF.

The chain carries TRBV19 and TRBJ1-5, with 8 bases lining up with TRBD1. The CDR3 totals 15 residues. J lost 5 bases, V lost 3 bases, and 6 bases had no gene match. CDR1 is LNHDA and CDR2 is SQIVND in the germline V gene (reference sequence). CDR3 nucleotides: TGTGCCAGTAGTATCAGGGGGCGGGACGATCAGCCCCAGCATTTT. As protein: CASSIRGRDDQPQHF.

The rearrangement joins TRBV12-3 or TRBV12-4 to TRBJ2-5; 11 bases align to TRBD2. The CDR3 contains 13 residues. Trimming at V came to 6 bases and at J to 4 bases, leaving 1 base not matched to a gene. The CDR3 loop is CASRTSGAETQYF. CDR3 sequence (DNA): TGTGCCAGCAGGACTAGCGGGGCAGAGACCCAGTACTTC.

The V and J genes are TRBV6-1 and TRBJ1-6; 7 nucleotides agree with TRBD1. The CDR3 is 13 residues long. V lost 6 bases and J lost 14; bases outside the gene matches: 10. The germline V gene encodes CDR1 MNHNS and CDR2 SASEGT. The CDR3 DNA is TGTGCCAGCAGCCAAGGGGGCCCTCCATCCCTCCACTTT. This translates into CASSQGGPPSLHF.

Only a few counts were recorded for this clonotype. This chain links TRBV6-1 with TRBJ2-7; TRBD1 matches 7 bases. This CDR3 has 14 amino acids. The germline V gene has CDR1 MNHNS and CDR2 SASEGT. The V gene end was trimmed by 7 bases and the J gene end by 1 base; junction bases not matched to a gene: 7. The CDR3 coding sequence is TGTGCCAGCAATGACAGGGTTGGGTCCTACGAGCAGTACTTC. It codes for CASNDRVGSYEQYF.

The chain has TRBV6-2 or TRBV6-3 and TRBJ2-1; 9 nucleotides match TRBD1. The CDR3 is 16 amino acids. The ends lost 5 bases at V and 5 bases at J; junction bases unmatched: 10. Germline CDR1 MNHEY, CDR2 SVGEGT. This chain's CDR3 is CASSETGTGLDNEQFF. For the CDR3, the DNA is TGTGCCAGCAGTGAAACCGGGACAGGGCTTGACAATGAGCAGTTCTTC.